The clone carrying this T cell receptor beta chain was found a few times. A minimum of 7 million PBMCs was isolated per sample. This record comes from a study of blood T cells in healthy people across ages. The CDR3 covers 15 residues. With 5 bases removed from V and 2 bases from J, the gap between germline ends came to 14 bases. Germline V gives CDR1 MNHEY, CDR2 SMNVEV (reference sequence). Through a sample-barcoded 5' primer and a J-beta primer mix, a second PCR was run for roughly 7 to 11 cycles. TCRdb reprocessed the 5' RACE reads with MiXCR, giving one entry per CDR3 protein. The repertoire includes about 1,400,000 distinct CDR3 sequences, around 42% of them detected once, and 7.9% sits in the top ten.

The J gene is TRBJ2-3, the V gene TRBV27; a weak D match, TRBD1 (5 bases). Sequencing input: blood. The clonotype originates from a young woman in good health. The DNA of the CDR3 is TGTGCCAGCAGTACCCCTTCAGGGTACACAGATACGCAGTATTTT. Encoded protein: CASSTPSGYTDTQYF.